The 4 T cell receptor beta chains below all came from one sample that was sequenced in a study of post-analysis software for immune sequencing data. Findings of the study overall: Roughly five TRBV segments appeared more often in patients than in controls, and TRBV5-6, TRBV5-1 and TRBV20-1 were among these.

Their specific antigens are unknown. Unique molecular identifiers were present in the TCR beta cDNA libraries. TCRdb recomputed calls from the PCR reads with MiXCR, one row per CDR3 protein. The table has approximately 730,000 distinct CDR3 sequences, about half seen once. The specimen was blood. The receptors derive from a girl between 5 and 17 years old with multiple sclerosis.

As to this clonotype: Germline and junction disagree at one end, which may indicate a read error. The genes are TRBV4-3 and TRBJ1-2, with a tentative D call TRBD1 (6 bases). CDR3 size: 15 residues. Per germline, CDR1 LGHNA and CDR2 YSLEER. CDR3 in DNA: TGCGCCAGCACCCAAGGGGGTGGGAGAGACTATGGCTACACCTTC. This gives the protein CASTQGGGRDYGYTF.

The gene calls are TRBV30 and TRBJ2-3; no clear D. This CDR3 comprises 14 residues. The V gene's germline CDR1 is GTSNPN and CDR2 SVGIG (reference sequence). V was clipped by 0 bases and J by 2 bases, with 9 bases between them. The CDR3 DNA is TGTGCCTGGAGTGTAAGGAGCGTCACAGATACGCAGTATTTT. Protein product: CAWSVRSVTDTQYF.

V gene TRBV7-8 combines with J gene TRBJ2-1; 9 nucleotides agree with TRBD2. This CDR3 is built from 13 residues. With 0 bases clipped from V and 10 bases from J, the junction kept 1 base outside the gene matches. CDR1 SGHVS and CDR2 FQNEAQ come from the germline V gene. CDR3 protein: CASSLAGLAEQFF. Written as DNA, the CDR3 is TGTGCCAGCAGCTTAGCGGGACTAGCAGAGCAGTTCTTC.

V and J are TRBV13 and TRBJ2-1; D gene uncertain. V lost 2 bases and J lost 4, with 6 bases in between. CDR1 and CDR2 from the germline V gene are PRHDT and FYEKMQ (reference sequence). There are 13 residues in the CDR3. The CDR3 sequence is CASSLRIYNEQFF. CDR3 DNA: TGTGCCAGCAGCTTAAGGATTTACAATGAGCAGTTCTTC.